Shown below are 22 T cell receptor beta chains from a single sample sequenced in a study of cytomegalovirus exposure and HLA in healthy donors. The PCR contained 60 Vbeta and 13 Jbeta primers. Assay: immunoSEQ multiplex PCR; the TCRdb copy retains only in-frame clones and omits some. The repertoire holds about 120,000 clones, with over 70% as singletons. Sequencing input: PBMCs. The source of these receptors is a woman aged 18-29 years in good health and CMV-seronegative.

The chain combines TRBV6-1 with TRBJ1-5; D is possibly TRBD1 (6 bases). V lost 6 bases to trimming and J lost 0 bases, with 9 bases between them. The CDR3 runs to 14 residues. Germline V gene sequence: CDR1 MNHNS, CDR2 SASEGT. The CDR3 loop reads CASRDSHSNQPQHF. CDR3 sequence (DNA): TGTGCCAGCAGGGACAGTCATAGCAATCAGCCCCAGCATTTT.

The V gene is TRBV2, the J gene TRBJ1-4, with TRBD1 matching 8 bases. The CDR3 runs 14 residues. V was clipped by 6 bases and J by 4 bases; unmatched bases: 4. Looked up from germline, CDR1 is SNHLY and CDR2 is FYNNEI. The CDR3 protein is CASSRDRINEKLFF. DNA for the CDR3: TGTGCCAGCAGCCGGGACAGGATTAATGAAAAACTGTTTTTT.

J is TRBJ1-2 and V is TRBV29-1, with 7 positions matching TRBD1. Germline assignment: CDR1 SQVTM and CDR2 ANQGSEA. Trimming cost V 7 bases and J 4 bases; bases outside gene matches: 9. The CDR3 consists of 13 residues. The CDR3 protein is CSDDRVVSYGYTF. In nucleotides, the CDR3 is TGCAGCGATGACAGGGTGGTAAGCTATGGCTACACCTTC.

The DNA of the CDR3 is TGTGCCAGCAGCCGCCTCGGGGGAAACACTGAAGCTTTCTTT. Encoded protein: CASSRLGGNTEAFF. The V and J genes are TRBV4-2 and TRBJ1-1; possibly TRBD1 for D (5 bases). Trimming took off 4 bases at V and 2 bases at J, with 11 bases between the two ends. The V gene's germline CDR1 is LGHNA and CDR2 YNFKEQ. CDR3 length: 14 amino acids.

The CDR3 nucleotides read TGTGCCAGTACCGTGACAGGGGGTAGCTTGGACACTGAAGCTTTCTTT. This translates into CASTVTGGSLDTEAFF. J is TRBJ1-1 and V is TRBV19; the match to TRBD1 covers 9 bases. Losses at the gene ends were 7 bases for V and 3 bases for J; bases not matched to a gene: 12. There are 16 residues in the CDR3. Germline CDR1 LNHDA, CDR2 SQIVND (reference sequence). The full variable domain, with the rest looked up from reference TRBV19 and TRBJ1-1, is DGGITQSPKYLFRKEGQNVTLSCEQNLNHDAMYWYRQDPGQGLRLIYYSQIVNDFQKGDIAEGYSVSREKKESFPLTVTSAQKNPTAFYLCASTVTGGSLDTEAFFGQGTRLTVV.

This clone came up a few times. The rearrangement links TRBV30 to TRBJ1-1, with 8 nucleotides matching TRBD1. The J segment lost 5 bases and the V segment lost 5 bases, leaving 1 base of the junction unmatched. There are 11 residues in the CDR3. Germline loops: CDR1 GTSNPN, CDR2 SVGIG (reference sequence). The chain's CDR3 is CAWDRGTEAFF. For the CDR3, the DNA is TGTGCCTGGGACAGGGGAACTGAAGCTTTCTTT.

V usage is TRBV6-6 and J usage is TRBJ1-1, with D possibly matching TRBD1 (6 bases). Germline CDR1 and CDR2: MNHNY and SVGAGI (reference sequence). CDR3 size: 15 residues. V shed 7 bases and J shed 4 bases, with 19 bases lying between them. The CDR3 reads CASNPGITRGTEAFF. In DNA, the CDR3 is TGTGCCAGCAATCCGGGGATTACCAGGGGCACTGAAGCTTTCTTT.

V usage is TRBV5-1 and J usage is TRBJ2-7, with TRBD2 as a possible D gene (6 bases). The V gene's germline CDR1 is SGHRS and CDR2 YFSETQ. The CDR3 is 16 residues long. V was clipped by 0 bases and J by 3 bases, with 16 bases between them. This CDR3 is CASSLGEGGVFYEQYF. CDR3 bases: TGCGCCAGCAGCTTGGGTGAGGGCGGGGTGTTCTACGAGCAGTACTTC.

V usage is TRBV15 and J usage is TRBJ2-7; D gene unclear. V lost 0 bases, J lost 6 bases, and 12 bases lay in between. The germline V gene encodes CDR1 LNHNV and CDR2 YYDKDF (reference sequence). The CDR3 covers 14 residues. This CDR3 is CATSRDLISGEQYF. The CDR3 bases are TGTGCCACCAGCAGAGATCTAATCTCGGGCGAGCAGTACTTC.

The CDR3 here is CASSQDGSRNNEKLFF. The CDR3 coding sequence is TGCGCCAGCAGCCAAGATGGTTCCAGAAATAATGAAAAACTGTTTTTT. The V gene is TRBV4-1, the J gene TRBJ1-4; D is ambiguous. The CDR3 loop spans 16 amino acids. Germline V gene sequence: CDR1 MGHRA, CDR2 YSYEKL. The V and J ends lost 0 bases and 4 bases respectively, with 12 bases between them.

V is TRBV7-9 and J is TRBJ2-1, with D perhaps matching TRBD2 (5 bases). Germline assignment: CDR1 SEHNR and CDR2 FQNEAQ (reference sequence). The length of the CDR3 is 14 residues. Between the trimmed V and J ends, which lost 1 base and 7 bases, there was a span of 11 bases. CDR3 sequence (DNA): TGTGCCAGCAGCTTAGTTGGGGAGTTAAATGAGCAGTTCTTC. Amino acids: CASSLVGELNEQFF.

The chain combines TRBV6-1 with TRBJ1-2; possibly TRBD1 for D (5 bases). The V gene lost 5 bases and the J gene lost 6 bases, with 16 bases spanning the gap. Germline assignment: CDR1 MNHNS and CDR2 SASEGT. CDR3 length: 14 amino acids. Here the CDR3 DNA reads TGTGCCAGCAGTTGGGGCAGGGAGGACAATGGCTACACCTTC. Its translation: CASSWGREDNGYTF.

J is TRBJ1-1 and V is TRBV2, with 10 bases matching TRBD1. V was pared by 7 bases and J by 6 bases, with 11 bases of the junction left unmatched. The CDR3 has 15 residues. Germline CDR1 and CDR2: SNHLY and FYNNEI. The CDR3 sequence: CASTQMTGGRPEAFF. CDR3 nucleotides: TGTGCCAGCACCCAAATGACAGGGGGCAGGCCTGAAGCTTTCTTT.

DNA of the CDR3: TGTGCCAGCAGCCGGGACAGGGATGCACCGAAGTACTTC. Protein product: CASSRDRDAPKYF. This chain uses TRBV7-9 with TRBJ2-4, with 9 bases aligning to TRBD1. V lost 5 bases to trimming and J lost 14 bases; unmatched junction nucleotides: 10. Germline V CDR1 and CDR2: SEHNR, FQNEAQ (reference sequence). This CDR3 is 13 amino acids long.

Here the CDR3 reads CASSSSRIPTDTQYF. CDR3 DNA: TGTGCCAGCAGTTCCTCCAGAATACCCACAGATACGCAGTATTTT. The chain recombines TRBV27 with TRBJ2-3; no reliable D call. Germline V gives CDR1 MNHEY, CDR2 SMNVEV (reference sequence). Trimming pared 4 bases from V and 2 bases from J, leaving 13 bases between. The CDR3 runs to 15 residues.

The chain has TRBV6-5 and TRBJ2-7; possible D gene TRBD2, 6 bases. V was pared by 6 bases and J by 3 bases, with 18 bases between. Germline V CDR1 and CDR2: MNHEY, SVGAGI. The length of the CDR3 is 15 residues. The CDR3 loop reads CASSPRGSGNYEQYF. Written as DNA, the CDR3 is TGTGCCAGCAGCCCCCGAGGTAGCGGCAACTACGAGCAGTACTTC.

This chain connects TRBV4-2 to TRBJ1-2; 7 bases line up with TRBD1. This CDR3 spans 15 amino acids. CDR1 is LGHNA, CDR2 YNFKEQ, per germline. J gave up 5 bases and V 4 bases, and 10 bases lay outside the gene matches. The CDR3 DNA reads as TGTGCCAGCAGCCCAGACAGGGCTTTTCGGTATGGCTACACCTTC. This codes for CASSPDRAFRYGYTF.

This clone was seen once. The rearrangement uses TRBV7-3 and TRBJ1-1; D might be TRBD1 (6 bases). V lost 5 bases, J lost 6 bases, and 22 bases lay in between. The germline V gene has CDR1 SGHTA and CDR2 FQGTGA. The CDR3 loop spans 16 amino acids. CDR3 sequence (DNA): TGTGCCAGCAGCCAACAGGGCTTGACTTACTTATCTGAAGCTTTCTTT. Protein product: CASSQQGLTYLSEAFF.

The rearrangement uses TRBV6-1 and TRBJ1-2; 10 nucleotides align to TRBD1. Germline assignment: CDR1 MNHNS and CDR2 SASEGT. The trim removed 3 bases at V and 3 bases at J, leaving 7 bases unmatched. The CDR3 consists of 16 residues. Here the CDR3 reads CASSDPRDRGDYGYTF. As DNA, the CDR3 is TGTGCCAGCAGTGACCCCCGGGACAGGGGAGACTATGGCTACACCTTC.

As concerns this clone: One end of the junction varies from germline; a read error may be responsible. The sample has other DNA sequences that encode this CDR3 too. The rearrangement uses TRBV2 and TRBJ1-1, with a possible D match to TRBD1 (5 bases). CDR3 size: 14 residues. The germline CDR1 and CDR2 sequences are SNHLY and FYNNEI. CDR3 residues: CASSDIREATEAFF. CDR3 nucleotides: TGTGCCAGCAGTGACATCAGGGAGGCGACTGAAGCCTTCTTT.

The rearrangement uses TRBV5-1 and TRBJ1-1; D remains ambiguous. Germline CDR1 and CDR2: SGHRS and YFSETQ. CDR3 length: 16 residues. V was cut by 3 bases and J by 7 bases, with 22 bases left in between. The CDR3 is CASSSGTKAYSLEAFF. CDR3 coding DNA: TGCGCCAGCAGCTCGGGAACAAAGGCCTACTCACTTGAAGCTTTCTTT.

The gene calls are TRBV6-5 and TRBJ1-2, with 7 bases fitting TRBD1. The CDR3 length is 14 residues. Germline values: CDR1 MNHEY, CDR2 SVGAGI. Unmatched junction bases numbered 11, after V lost 6 bases and J lost 7 bases. The CDR3 region is CASRPRQGPGGYTF. CDR3 DNA sequence: TGTGCCAGCAGGCCGCGACAGGGTCCTGGTGGCTACACCTTC.